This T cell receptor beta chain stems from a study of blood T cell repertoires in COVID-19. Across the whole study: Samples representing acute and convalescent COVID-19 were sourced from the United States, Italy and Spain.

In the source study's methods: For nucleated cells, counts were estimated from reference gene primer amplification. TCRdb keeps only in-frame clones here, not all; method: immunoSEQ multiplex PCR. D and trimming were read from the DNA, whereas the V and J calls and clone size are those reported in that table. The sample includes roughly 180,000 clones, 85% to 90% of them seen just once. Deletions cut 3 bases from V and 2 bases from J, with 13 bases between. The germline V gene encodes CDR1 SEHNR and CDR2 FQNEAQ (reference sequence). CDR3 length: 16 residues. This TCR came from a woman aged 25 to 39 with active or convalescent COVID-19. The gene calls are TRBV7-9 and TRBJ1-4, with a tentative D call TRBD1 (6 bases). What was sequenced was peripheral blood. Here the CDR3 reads CASSFGGAATNEKLFF. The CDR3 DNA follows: TGTGCCAGCAGCTTTGGGGGCGCCGCGACTAATGAAAAACTGTTTTTT.